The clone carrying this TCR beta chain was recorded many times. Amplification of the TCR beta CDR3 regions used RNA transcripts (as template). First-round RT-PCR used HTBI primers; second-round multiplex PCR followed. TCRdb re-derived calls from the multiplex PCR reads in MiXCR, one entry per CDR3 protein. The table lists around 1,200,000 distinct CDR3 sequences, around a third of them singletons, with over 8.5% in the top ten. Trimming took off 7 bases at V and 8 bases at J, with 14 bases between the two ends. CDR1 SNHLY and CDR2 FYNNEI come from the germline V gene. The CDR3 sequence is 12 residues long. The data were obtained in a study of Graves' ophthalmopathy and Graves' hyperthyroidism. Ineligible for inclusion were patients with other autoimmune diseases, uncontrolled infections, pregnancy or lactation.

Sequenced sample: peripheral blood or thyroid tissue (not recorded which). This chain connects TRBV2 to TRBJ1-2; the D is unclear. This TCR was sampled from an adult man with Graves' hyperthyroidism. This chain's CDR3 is CASTHSFYGYTF. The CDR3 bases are TGTGCCAGCACACATTCCTTCTACGGCTACACCTTC. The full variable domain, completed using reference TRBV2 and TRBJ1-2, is EPEVTQTPSHQVTQMGQEVILRCVPISNHLYFYWYRQILGQKVEFLVSFYNNEISEKSEIFDDQFSVERPDGSNFTLKIRSTKLEDSAMYFCASTHSFYGYTFGSGTRLTVV.